This record concerns one TCR beta chain sequence. Antigen: not known. In the PCR, 60 Vbeta and 13 Jbeta primers were used. Repertoires were generated with immunoSEQ multiplex PCR, while TCRdb's copy carries only in-frame clones and drops some. The sample holds around 70,000 clones. Germline values: CDR1 ENHRY, CDR2 SYGVKD. This CDR3 region has 15 residues. Trimming removed 4 bases at V and 8 bases at J, with 20 bases between. This entry comes from a study of cytomegalovirus exposure and HLA in healthy donors. Notes on the study in general: The study assumed roughly uniform donor sequencing depth for presence/absence analyses.

The TCR comes from a woman aged 25 to 45 in good health and CMV-seronegative. Material: PBMCs. The chain recombines TRBV10-3 with TRBJ1-2, with D perhaps matching TRBD1 (5 bases). CDR3 loop: CAISGGERDSQGYTF. The CDR3 DNA is TGTGCCATCAGTGGAGGGGAAAGGGACTCCCAAGGCTACACCTTC.